The 4 T cell receptor beta chains below come from one sample, sequenced in a study of blood T cell repertoires in COVID-19. Using immunoSEQ multiplex PCR, the repertoire was profiled, and TCRdb retains in-frame clones only, with some absent. The sample lists approximately 66,000 clones, about 90% occurring once. The sequenced material came from peripheral blood. Receptors were obtained from a man in his fifties or sixties with acute or convalescent COVID-19.

V gene TRBV30 combines with J gene TRBJ1-5; TRBD1 agrees at 7 bases. The germline CDR1 and CDR2 sequences are GTSNPN and SVGIG (reference sequence). CDR3 length equals 12 residues. Trimming at V came to 6 bases and at J to 4 bases, leaving 3 bases not matched to a gene. In DNA, the CDR3 is TGTGCCTGTGACAGGGTGAATCAGCCCCAGCATTTT. Translation gives CACDRVNQPQHF.

This clone has only a few counts. The chain is built from TRBV5-1 and TRBJ2-5, with TRBD1 matching 10 bases. V lost 3 bases to trimming and J lost 7 bases; unmatched junction nucleotides: 6. From germline, CDR1 is SGHRS and CDR2 YFSETQ. CDR3 length equals 14 residues. CDR3 nucleotides: TGCGCCAGCAGCTCCCAGGGACAGGGGTCGACCCAGTACTTC. Its protein product is CASSSQGQGSTQYF.

This clone has a handful of counts. V is TRBV2 and J is TRBJ1-4, with 7 bases fitting TRBD1. There are 13 residues in the CDR3. Germline V gene lookup returns CDR1 SNHLY and CDR2 FYNNEI. The V gene end was trimmed by 8 bases and the J gene end by 6 bases; junction bases not matched to a gene: 6. This chain's CDR3 is CASHDRADEKLFF. The CDR3 DNA is TGTGCCAGCCACGACAGGGCGGATGAAAAACTGTTTTTT.

The J gene is TRBJ1-2, the V gene TRBV18; the D gene is possibly TRBD1 (6 bases). The CDR3 is 15 residues long. Trimming cost V 3 bases and J 4 bases, with 15 bases left between them. Germline values: CDR1 KGHSH, CDR2 LQKENI. The CDR3 DNA sequence: TGTGCCAGCTCACCCCGCGAAGGACAGATCTATGGCTACACCTTC. Its protein is CASSPREGQIYGYTF.